The clone carrying this T cell receptor (beta chain) is labeled medium-sized. The antigen is undetermined. The data were taken from a study of breast tumors, draining lymph nodes, adjacent tissues. TCRdb re-derived calls from the multiplex PCR reads in MiXCR, one entry per CDR3 protein. The sample lists about 31,000 distinct CDR3 sequences, about 63% occurring once. The CDR3 length is 14 residues. The V gene lost 5 bases and the J gene lost 2 bases, with 13 bases spanning the gap. CDR1 is SGHTA, CDR2 FQGNSA, per germline. Findings and caveats of the study: Tumor repertoires ranked between lymph nodes and nontumor tissue in diversity, with V and J gene preferences. Compared with basal-like, luminal-like tumors shared significantly more repertoire with nontumor tissue.

Material for sequencing was breast tumor tissue. This TCR was sampled from a female donor with breast cancer. Some clones in this sample may be carry-over from other donors' samples. The chain employs TRBV7-2 and TRBJ2-7; the D is unclear. The CDR3 DNA sequence: TGTGCCAGCAGCCTAGACCAGCTGACCTACGAGCAGTACTTC. This gives the protein CASSLDQLTYEQYF.